The 19 T cell receptor beta chains below were found in one sample sequenced in a study of CD8 T cells in ankylosing spondylitis. TCRdb analysed the 5' RACE reads with MiXCR anew, one entry per CDR3 protein. The profile shows 100,000 to 150,000 distinct CDR3 sequences, roughly 6.6% of them singletons. The sample taken for sequencing was blood, either unsorted or a sorted T cell fraction (not recorded which). The receptors derive from a male donor with ankylosing spondylitis or in good health (not recorded which).

This chain links TRBV6-2 or TRBV6-3 with TRBJ2-7; D call uncertain. Trimming removed 5 bases at V and 6 bases at J, with 17 bases between. This CDR3 comprises 14 residues. CDR1 MNHEY and CDR2 SVGEGT come from the germline V gene. The CDR3 nucleotides are TGTGCCAGCAGTGTCGTTCTCCTAGAAGGCGAGCAGTACTTC. This sequence encodes CASSVVLLEGEQYF.

This clonotype came up many times. A read error may explain this, as a much larger clone is one base away. The CDR3 reads CSARDPSQETQYF. CDR3 in DNA: TGCAGTGCTAGAGATCCCAGTCAAGAGACCCAGTACTTC. The gene calls are TRBV20-1 and TRBJ2-5; D remains unclear. CDR1 and CDR2 from the germline V gene are DFQATT and SNEGSKA (reference sequence). V dropped 0 bases and J dropped 2 bases, with 7 bases sitting between them. The CDR3 is 13 amino acids.

Ten or more counts support this clonotype. The CDR3 is CASSFSAGGMSYTF. The CDR3 DNA reads as TGTGCCAGCAGTTTTTCGGCAGGGGGGATGAGCTACACCTTC. The V gene is TRBV5-6, the J gene TRBJ1-2, with 7 positions matching TRBD1. The CDR3 is made up of 14 amino acids. V was pared by 5 bases and J by 9 bases, with 13 bases of the junction left unmatched. CDR1 is SGHDT, CDR2 YYEEEE, per germline.

This clonotype was counted ten times or more. The chain couples TRBV20-1 to TRBJ2-2; D might be TRBD1 or TRBD2, each matching 5 bases. V was pared by 3 bases and J by 1 base, with 12 bases between. Germline V gene sequence: CDR1 DFQATT, CDR2 SNEGSKA (reference sequence). The CDR3 extends over 15 amino acids. The CDR3 here is CSARGDDLNTGELFF. DNA for the CDR3: TGCAGTGCTAGGGGGGACGACTTGAACACCGGGGAGCTGTTTTTT.

The genes are TRBV20-1 and TRBJ2-7, with D perhaps TRBD2 (7 bases). Trimming removed 5 bases at V and 6 bases at J, with 17 bases between. Germline V gene sequence: CDR1 DFQATT, CDR2 SNEGSKA (reference sequence). CDR3 length: 13 residues. In nucleotides, the CDR3 is TGCAGTGCTCAGGTCGGGGGGCTAAGCGAGCAGTACTTC. Protein product: CSAQVGGLSEQYF.

The table lists this clonotype with many counts. The CDR3 sequence: CASSRGLAGEGDTQYF. The CDR3, as DNA: TGTGCCAGCAGCCGGGGACTAGCGGGAGAGGGAGATACGCAGTATTTT. The V call is TRBV7-2, the J call TRBJ2-3, with 14 positions matching TRBD2. Germline CDR1 reads SGHTA; CDR2 reads FQGNSA. The CDR3 extends over 16 amino acids. The V gene end was trimmed by 5 bases and the J gene end by 5 bases; junction bases not matched to a gene: 6.

In this sample, this clonotype turned up many times. The rearrangement links TRBV20-1 to TRBJ2-3; tentative D call: TRBD2 (6 bases). The germline V and J ends were trimmed by 3 bases and 0 bases, with 16 bases remaining between them. The CDR3 has 16 amino acids. The germline gives CDR1 DFQATT, CDR2 SNEGSKA (reference sequence). CDR3 sequence: CSARSRDFSSTDTQYF. CDR3 nucleotides: TGCAGTGCTAGGTCCCGGGACTTTTCTAGCACAGATACGCAGTATTTT.

Many counts were recorded for this clonotype. This sequence joins TRBV20-1 and TRBJ1-4; 10 nucleotides align to TRBD1. The V gene end was trimmed by 5 bases and the J gene end by 7 bases; junction bases not matched to a gene: 4. CDR1 and CDR2 (germline): DFQATT, SNEGSKA (reference sequence). The CDR3 has 13 residues. CDR3 in amino acids: CSAPTGGSEKLFF. CDR3 nucleotides: TGCAGTGCTCCGACAGGGGGCAGTGAAAAACTGTTTTTT.

This clonotype was detected ten times or more. This may stem from a read error, because a much larger clone lies one nucleotide away. The chain links TRBV5-1 to TRBJ2-7; D is unresolved. The CDR3 contains 12 residues. Germline CDR1 is SGHRS and CDR2 is YFSETQ. V lost 0 bases and J 1 base, leaving 2 bases between the germline ends. CDR3 sequence: CASSLESYEQYF. CDR3 nucleotides: TGCGCCAGCAGCTTGGAATCCTACGAGCAGTACTTC.

The chain joins TRBV29-1 to TRBJ2-7; D possibly corresponds to TRBD2 (5 bases). Trimming removed 6 bases from V and 2 bases from J, with 17 bases in between. There are 14 residues in the CDR3. The germline gives CDR1 SQVTM, CDR2 ANQGSEA. In nucleotides, the CDR3 is TGCAGCGTCGGCGGAGGCAGAACCACCTACGAGCAGTACTTC. It specifies CSVGGGRTTYEQYF.

This rearrangement joins TRBV7-9 to TRBJ1-5; D is ambiguous. The ends were cut back, 5 bases at V and 4 bases at J, with 9 bases in the middle. The germline gives CDR1 SEHNR, CDR2 FQNEAQ (reference sequence). The CDR3 length is 13 residues. CDR3: CASSADGNQPQHF. The CDR3 DNA reads TGTGCCAGCAGCGCGGACGGTAATCAGCCCCAGCATTTT.

This clonotype showed up many times. This chain joins TRBV5-1 and TRBJ1-2; TRBD1 is a possible D gene (5 bases). V was cut by 8 bases and J by 10 bases, with 21 bases left in between. This CDR3 has 13 amino acids. Germline V CDR1 and CDR2: SGHRS, YFSETQ. The CDR3 here is CASAVETVRDYTF. The CDR3 DNA reads as TGCGCCAGTGCTGTGGAGACAGTGCGTGACTACACCTTC.

This clonotype showed up just once. A much more abundant neighbour one base away suggests this may be a read error. CDR3 nucleotides: TGCAGTGTTGTTGTAGCGGGGGGAAGCACAGATACGCAGTATTTT. Protein sequence: CSVVVAGGSTDTQYF. This chain uses TRBV20-1 with TRBJ2-3; 10 nucleotides match TRBD2. The germline CDR1 and CDR2 sequences are DFQATT and SNEGSKA (reference sequence). CDR3 size: 15 residues. After removal of 7 bases from V and 0 bases from J, the junction contained 7 bases not matched to a gene.

V usage is TRBV5-1 and J usage is TRBJ1-1; unclear D gene. V was shortened by 0 bases and J by 0 bases, with 18 bases between the two germline ends. The CDR3 consists of 18 residues. CDR1 and CDR2 from the germline V gene are SGHRS and YFSETQ. DNA for the CDR3: TGCGCCAGCAGCTTGGATGGGAGGAGCGCCAGTATGAACACTGAAGCTTTCTTT. Protein product: CASSLDGRSASMNTEAFF.

In this sample, this clonotype turned up a few times. The V gene is TRBV4-1, the J gene TRBJ1-2; weak D call: TRBD1 (5 bases). The CDR3 loop spans 15 amino acids. V gave up 0 bases and J gave up 8 bases, with 16 bases separating them. CDR1 is MGHRA and CDR2 is YSYEKL in the germline V gene. This CDR3 reads CASSQEGGPRGGYTF. CDR3 DNA sequence: TGCGCCAGCAGCCAAGAAGGAGGCCCTCGGGGCGGCTACACCTTC.

There are many counts of this clonotype. The CDR3 bases are TGCAGCGTTGAAGGGGGAGGGGGGACAGATACGCAGTATTTT. This gives the protein CSVEGGGGTDTQYF. The chain employs TRBV29-1 and TRBJ2-3; a possible D gene is TRBD2 (7 bases). Germline CDR1 SQVTM, CDR2 ANQGSEA. The CDR3 is made up of 14 amino acids. V lost 1 base to trimming and J lost 3 bases, with 11 bases between them.

This clonotype was seen many times. V gene TRBV7-2 combines with J gene TRBJ2-2; 12 nucleotides line up with TRBD2. The germline CDR1 and CDR2 sequences are SGHTA and FQGNSA. CDR3 length equals 16 residues. The junction had 7 bases not matched to a gene; V was cut back by 5 bases and J by 6 bases. The CDR3 reads CASSARLAGVPGELFF. The DNA of the CDR3 is TGTGCCAGCAGCGCCAGACTAGCGGGAGTCCCCGGGGAGCTGTTTTTT.

In this sample, this clonotype turned up many times. The chain employs TRBV7-2 and TRBJ2-7, with D possibly matching TRBD1 (6 bases). CDR1 is SGHTA, CDR2 FQGNSA, per germline. The CDR3 runs 13 residues. The V end lost 1 base, the J end lost 5 bases, and 9 bases lay between the germline ends. CDR3 residues: CASSLVPGDEQYF. The CDR3 bases are TGTGCCAGCAGCTTAGTCCCAGGGGACGAGCAGTACTTC.

This chain uses TRBV14 with TRBJ1-2; unclear D gene. Trimming pared 4 bases from V and 7 bases from J, leaving 16 bases between. The CDR3 length is 14 residues. Germline V gives CDR1 SGHDN, CDR2 FVKESK. The DNA of the CDR3 is TGTGCCAGCAGCCCTCGGACTTACCGCGGTGGCTACACCTTC. It encodes CASSPRTYRGGYTF.